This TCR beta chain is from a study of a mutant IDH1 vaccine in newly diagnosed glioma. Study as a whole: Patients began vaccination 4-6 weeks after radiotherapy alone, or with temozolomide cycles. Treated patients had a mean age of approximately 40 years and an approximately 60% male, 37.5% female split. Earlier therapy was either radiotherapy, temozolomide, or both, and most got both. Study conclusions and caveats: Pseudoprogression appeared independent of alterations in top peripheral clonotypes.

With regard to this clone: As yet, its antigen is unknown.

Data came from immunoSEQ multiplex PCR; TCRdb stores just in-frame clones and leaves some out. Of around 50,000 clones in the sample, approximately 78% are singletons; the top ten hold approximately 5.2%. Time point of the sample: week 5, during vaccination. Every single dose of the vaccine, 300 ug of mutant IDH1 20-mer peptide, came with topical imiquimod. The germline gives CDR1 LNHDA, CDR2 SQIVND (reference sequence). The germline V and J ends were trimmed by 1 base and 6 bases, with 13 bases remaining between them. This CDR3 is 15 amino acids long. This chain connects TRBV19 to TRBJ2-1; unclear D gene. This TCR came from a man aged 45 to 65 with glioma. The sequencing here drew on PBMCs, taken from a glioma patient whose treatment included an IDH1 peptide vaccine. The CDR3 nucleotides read TGTGCCAGTAGTATAGGAGGACCAATGGGCAATGAGCAGTTCTTC. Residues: CASSIGGPMGNEQFF.